Listed below are T cell receptor beta chains from one sample, sequenced in a study of control samples from healthy donors and cancer patients. Measured with immunoSEQ multiplex PCR; TCRdb has only the in-frame clones, and not every one. The sample records some 200,000 clones, about 93% being singletons. Sequencing was performed on blood. All receptors derive from a man aged 50-59 years in good health. Each CDR3 is given with its conserved first and last residue. D genes are given only for firm matches. Clone size is stated in some rows and not others, as once, few, many or a class when expanded.

d_call: -; v_call: TRBV24-1; j_call: TRBJ1-1; clone_size: -; cdr3_aa: CATSDPKGGEAFF; cdr3_nt: TGTGCCACCAGTGATCCCAAGGGCGGTGAAGCTTTCTTT
d_call: -; v_call: TRBV4-2; j_call: TRBJ2-2; clone_size: once; cdr3_aa: CASSPVGSNTGELFF; cdr3_nt: TGTGCCAGCAGCCCTGTTGGGTCCAACACCGGGGAGCTGTTTTTT
d_call: TRBD1; v_call: TRBV15; j_call: TRBJ2-7; clone_size: once; cdr3_aa: CATSSGTGWAEQYF; cdr3_nt: TGTGCCACCAGCAGCGGGACAGGGTGGGCCGAGCAGTACTTC
d_call: -; v_call: TRBV18; j_call: TRBJ1-5; clone_size: -; cdr3_aa: CASSPVQLSNQPQHF; cdr3_nt: TGTGCCAGCTCACCGGTACAGCTGTCTAATCAGCCCCAGCATTTT
d_call: -; v_call: TRBV19; j_call: TRBJ1-5; clone_size: -; cdr3_aa: CASSGAYRPQHF; cdr3_nt: TGTGCCAGTTCGGGGGCGTATCGGCCCCAGCATTTT
d_call: -; v_call: TRBV7-9; j_call: TRBJ2-3; clone_size: -; cdr3_aa: CASSLVGTDTQYF; cdr3_nt: TGTGCCAGCAGCTTAGTCGGCACAGATACGCAGTATTTT
d_call: -; v_call: TRBV6-5; j_call: TRBJ1-4; clone_size: -; cdr3_aa: CASKGSWGEKLFF; cdr3_nt: TGTGCCAGCAAGGGGTCCTGGGGGGAAAAACTGTTTTTT
d_call: -; v_call: TRBV19; j_call: TRBJ1-5; clone_size: -; cdr3_aa: CASSEKRVRSNQPQHF; cdr3_nt: TGTGCCAGTAGTGAGAAGAGGGTTCGGAGCAATCAGCCCCAGCATTTT
d_call: TRBD1; v_call: TRBV11-2; j_call: TRBJ1-1; clone_size: -; cdr3_aa: CASSLDRRTGETEAFF; cdr3_nt: TGTGCCAGCAGCTTAGATCGCAGGACAGGGGAAACCGAAGCTTTCTTT
d_call: -; v_call: TRBV7-9; j_call: TRBJ2-1; clone_size: -; cdr3_aa: CASSFTPPDYINNEQFF; cdr3_nt: TGTGCCAGCAGCTTTACCCCCCCGGACTATATCAACAATGAGCAGTTCTTC
d_call: -; v_call: TRBV25-1; j_call: TRBJ1-1; clone_size: -; cdr3_aa: CASSDHSRGTEAFF; cdr3_nt: TGTGCCAGCAGTGATCATTCGCGGGGGACTGAAGCTTTCTTT
d_call: TRBD1; v_call: TRBV5-6; j_call: TRBJ2-1; clone_size: -; cdr3_aa: CASSWTGFYNEQFF; cdr3_nt: TGTGCCAGCAGCTGGACAGGATTTTACAATGAGCAGTTCTTC
d_call: -; v_call: TRBV5-8; j_call: TRBJ1-5; clone_size: -; cdr3_aa: CASSLTTGYQPQHF; cdr3_nt: TGTGCCAGCAGCTTGACGACAGGATATCAGCCCCAGCATTTT
d_call: TRBD1; v_call: TRBV18; j_call: TRBJ2-1; clone_size: -; cdr3_aa: CASSPLGGTGSNEQFF; cdr3_nt: TGTGCCAGCTCCCCGTTGGGCGGGACAGGTTCCAATGAGCAGTTCTTC
d_call: -; v_call: TRBV7-9; j_call: TRBJ1-3; clone_size: -; cdr3_aa: CASSLSSTGGNTIYF; cdr3_nt: TGTGCCAGCAGCTTATCGTCAACCGGGGGAAACACCATATATTTT
d_call: -; v_call: TRBV11-3; j_call: TRBJ1-1; clone_size: -; cdr3_aa: CASSLGKNTEAFF; cdr3_nt: TGTGCCAGCAGCTTAGGCAAGAACACTGAAGCTTTCTTT
d_call: TRBD2; v_call: TRBV4-2; j_call: TRBJ2-3; clone_size: -; cdr3_aa: CASSLRIAGALDTQYF; cdr3_nt: TGTGCCAGCAGCCTCCGAATAGCGGGGGCCCTAGATACGCAGTATTTT
d_call: -; v_call: TRBV30; j_call: TRBJ1-1; clone_size: -; cdr3_aa: CAWSVIFGGSGTEAFF; cdr3_nt: TGTGCCTGGAGTGTGATTTTCGGGGGTTCGGGAACTGAAGCTTTCTTT
d_call: TRBD1; v_call: TRBV6-5; j_call: TRBJ1-2; clone_size: -; cdr3_aa: CASRTGILLNYGYTF; cdr3_nt: TGTGCCAGCAGGACAGGGATACTTCTCAACTATGGCTACACCTTC
d_call: -; v_call: TRBV10-1; j_call: TRBJ2-7; clone_size: -; cdr3_aa: CASSESHEQYF; cdr3_nt: TGCGCCAGCAGTGAGTCCCACGAGCAGTACTTC
d_call: -; v_call: TRBV3-1/TRBV3-2; j_call: TRBJ1-2; clone_size: -; cdr3_aa: CASSQVNRPGYTF; cdr3_nt: TGTGCCAGCAGCCAAGTTAACAGACCTGGCTACACCTTC
d_call: -; v_call: TRBV6-5; j_call: TRBJ2-3; clone_size: once; cdr3_aa: CASSASADTQYF; cdr3_nt: TGTGCCAGCAGCGCTTCCGCAGATACGCAGTATTTT
d_call: -; v_call: TRBV29-1; j_call: TRBJ2-3; clone_size: -; cdr3_aa: CSVRQVLTDTQYF; cdr3_nt: TGCAGCGTGAGGCAGGTTCTCACAGATACGCAGTATTTT
d_call: -; v_call: TRBV5-8; j_call: TRBJ1-5; clone_size: -; cdr3_aa: CASSLFSGGDQPQHF; cdr3_nt: TGTGCCAGCAGCTTGTTTTCGGGGGGGGATCAGCCCCAGCATTTT
d_call: -; v_call: TRBV9; j_call: TRBJ1-6; clone_size: -; cdr3_aa: CASSVGVNNSPLHF; cdr3_nt: TGTGCCAGCAGCGTAGGGGTAAATAATTCACCCCTCCACTTT
d_call: -; v_call: TRBV30; j_call: TRBJ1-2; clone_size: -; cdr3_aa: CAWSVAPLKGYTF; cdr3_nt: TGTGCCTGGAGTGTAGCCCCACTGAAGGGCTACACCTTC
d_call: TRBD1; v_call: TRBV2; j_call: TRBJ1-6; clone_size: -; cdr3_aa: CASSLTGGISPLHF; cdr3_nt: TGTGCCAGCAGCTTGACAGGGGGCATTTCACCCCTCCACTTT
d_call: -; v_call: TRBV3-1/TRBV3-2; j_call: TRBJ2-3; clone_size: -; cdr3_aa: CASSQQVSTDTQYF; cdr3_nt: TGTGCCAGCAGCCAACAGGTTAGCACAGATACGCAGTATTTT
d_call: -; v_call: TRBV19; j_call: TRBJ1-1; clone_size: -; cdr3_aa: CASSSPRANTEAFF; cdr3_nt: TGTGCCAGTAGTTCGCCACGGGCGAACACTGAAGCTTTCTTT
d_call: -; v_call: TRBV24-1; j_call: TRBJ2-3; clone_size: -; cdr3_aa: CATSETPTDTQYF; cdr3_nt: TGTGCCACTTCCGAGACTCCCACAGATACGCAGTATTTT
d_call: TRBD2; v_call: TRBV19; j_call: TRBJ2-2; clone_size: -; cdr3_aa: CASLGDYYTGELFF; cdr3_nt: TGTGCCAGTTTGGGGGACTACTACACCGGGGAGCTGTTTTTT
d_call: -; v_call: TRBV15; j_call: TRBJ1-3; clone_size: -; cdr3_aa: CATSSGGPSNTIYF; cdr3_nt: TGTGCCACCAGCTCAGGTGGGCCTTCAAACACCATATATTTT
d_call: -; v_call: TRBV30; j_call: TRBJ2-2; clone_size: -; cdr3_aa: CAWSVGSTGELFF; cdr3_nt: TGTGCCTGGAGTGTCGGCTCCACCGGGGAGCTGTTTTTT
d_call: -; v_call: TRBV7-6; j_call: TRBJ2-7; clone_size: -; cdr3_aa: CASSLGDPLSHEQYF; cdr3_nt: TGTGCCAGCAGCTTGGGGGACCCATTGTCCCACGAGCAGTACTTC
d_call: -; v_call: TRBV5-1; j_call: TRBJ2-5; clone_size: -; cdr3_aa: CASSYLETQYF; cdr3_nt: TGCGCCAGCAGCTACTTGGAGACCCAGTACTTC
d_call: -; v_call: TRBV7-2; j_call: TRBJ1-3; clone_size: -; cdr3_aa: CASSLASSGEGNTIYF; cdr3_nt: TGTGCCAGCAGCTTAGCGTCGTCAGGGGAAGGAAACACCATATATTTT
d_call: -; v_call: TRBV28; j_call: TRBJ2-7; clone_size: once; cdr3_aa: CASSRVGTGTTSSYEQYF; cdr3_nt: TGTGCCAGCAGTCGCGTCGGGACGGGAACTACGAGCTCCTACGAGCAGTACTTC
d_call: TRBD2; v_call: TRBV5-6; j_call: TRBJ2-3; clone_size: -; cdr3_aa: CASSQSLAGGVLTDTQYF; cdr3_nt: TGTGCCAGCAGCCAATCCCTAGCGGGGGGAGTTTTGACAGATACGCAGTATTTT
d_call: TRBD1; v_call: TRBV10-3; j_call: TRBJ1-2; clone_size: -; cdr3_aa: CAISRDSQAGYTF; cdr3_nt: TGTGCCATCAGCCGGGACAGCCAAGCGGGCTACACCTTC
d_call: -; v_call: TRBV13; j_call: TRBJ1-3; clone_size: -; cdr3_aa: CASSRRGALGNTIYF; cdr3_nt: TGTGCCAGCAGCAGGCGGGGGGCGCTTGGAAACACCATATATTTT
d_call: TRBD1; v_call: TRBV19; j_call: TRBJ1-1; clone_size: -; cdr3_aa: CASSTLPGQGGTEAFF; cdr3_nt: TGTGCCAGTAGTACCTTACCGGGACAGGGAGGCACTGAAGCTTTCTTT
d_call: -; v_call: TRBV28; j_call: TRBJ1-5; clone_size: -; cdr3_aa: CASIWGRNQPQHF; cdr3_nt: TGTGCCAGCATATGGGGGCGTAATCAGCCCCAGCATTTT
d_call: TRBD1; v_call: TRBV2; j_call: TRBJ1-1; clone_size: -; cdr3_aa: CASSQQGGFYTEAFF; cdr3_nt: TGTGCCAGCAGTCAGCAGGGGGGTTTTTACACTGAAGCTTTCTTT
d_call: -; v_call: TRBV19; j_call: TRBJ2-6; clone_size: -; cdr3_aa: CASSSPTSGANVLTF; cdr3_nt: TGTGCCAGTTCCTCCCCCACCTCTGGGGCCAACGTCCTGACTTTC
d_call: -; v_call: TRBV5-1; j_call: TRBJ2-2; clone_size: -; cdr3_aa: CASSLAAMGTGELFF; cdr3_nt: TGCGCCAGCAGCTTGGCAGCTATGGGCACCGGGGAGCTGTTTTTT
d_call: -; v_call: TRBV6-6; j_call: TRBJ1-6; clone_size: -; cdr3_aa: CASSFYGDLNSPLHF; cdr3_nt: TGTGCCAGCAGTTTTTATGGAGATTTAAATTCACCCCTCCACTTT
d_call: TRBD1; v_call: TRBV2; j_call: TRBJ2-4; clone_size: -; cdr3_aa: CASSYGQGAMGTKNIQYF; cdr3_nt: TGTGCCAGCAGCTATGGACAGGGGGCAATGGGGACCAAAAACATTCAGTACTTC
d_call: -; v_call: TRBV9; j_call: TRBJ2-2; clone_size: -; cdr3_aa: CASSVSGSGELFF; cdr3_nt: TGTGCCAGCAGCGTTTCGGGGTCCGGGGAGCTGTTTTTT
d_call: -; v_call: TRBV28; j_call: TRBJ1-3; clone_size: -; cdr3_aa: CASIPGLFAGNTIYF; cdr3_nt: TGTGCCAGCATTCCTGGCTTGTTTGCGGGAAACACCATATATTTT
d_call: TRBD1; v_call: TRBV28; j_call: TRBJ1-1; clone_size: -; cdr3_aa: CASRNTGDTEAFF; cdr3_nt: TGTGCCAGCAGAAACACAGGGGACACTGAAGCTTTCTTT
d_call: -; v_call: TRBV18; j_call: TRBJ1-6; clone_size: -; cdr3_aa: CASSPPAGAEGSPLHF; cdr3_nt: TGTGCCAGCTCACCCCCCGCCGGGGCAGAAGGATCACCCCTCCACTTT
d_call: -; v_call: TRBV7-7; j_call: TRBJ2-5; clone_size: -; cdr3_aa: CASSLGVQETQYF; cdr3_nt: TGTGCCAGCAGCTTAGGGGTTCAAGAGACCCAGTACTTC
d_call: -; v_call: TRBV7-9; j_call: TRBJ1-1; clone_size: -; cdr3_aa: CASSFRTLTEAFF; cdr3_nt: TGTGCCAGCAGCTTTCGCACTCTGACTGAAGCTTTCTTT
d_call: -; v_call: TRBV5-1; j_call: TRBJ2-7; clone_size: -; cdr3_aa: CASSLQGGNYEQYF; cdr3_nt: TGCGCCAGCAGCCTCCAGGGGGGTAACTACGAGCAGTACTTC
d_call: TRBD1; v_call: TRBV24-1; j_call: TRBJ1-6; clone_size: -; cdr3_aa: CATSDPGQGTNSPLHF; cdr3_nt: TGTGCCACCAGTGACCCGGGACAGGGAACGAATTCACCCCTCCACTTT